Shown below are 11 T cell receptor beta chains from a single sample sequenced in a study of cytomegalovirus exposure and HLA in healthy donors. Both 60 Vbeta primers and 13 Jbeta primers went into the PCR. Measured with immunoSEQ multiplex PCR; TCRdb has only the in-frame clones, and not every one. Counted here are about 160,000 clones, roughly 80% occurring once; the ten biggest clones make up under 1.1%. The sequencing sample was made of PBMCs. Receptors were obtained from a man aged 25-45 years in good health and CMV-seronegative.

The chain links TRBV5-6 to TRBJ2-3, with TRBD2 as a possible D gene (6 bases). V was clipped by 4 bases and J by 6 bases, with 21 bases between them. The CDR3 extends over 16 amino acids. Germline V gene sequence: CDR1 SGHDT, CDR2 YYEEEE. DNA for the CDR3: TGTGCCAGCAGCCCCGATCTATCCGGGAGAATGGATACGCAGTATTTT. As protein: CASSPDLSGRMDTQYF.

J is TRBJ2-1 and V is TRBV27; the match to TRBD2 covers 16 bases. V shed 6 bases and J 1 base; nucleotides not matched to a gene: 12. Per the germline V gene, CDR1 is MNHEY and CDR2 is SMNVEV (reference sequence). This CDR3 comprises 20 residues. DNA for the CDR3: TGTGCCAGCAGGAAGTTAGGGGGGACTAGCGGGGGGGCGTCCTACAATGAGCAGTTCTTC. It is translated as CASRKLGGTSGGASYNEQFF.

This clone was counted a single time. This sequence joins TRBV18 and TRBJ2-1; D is possibly TRBD2 (5 bases). V was pared by 3 bases and J by 8 bases, with 8 bases between. Looked up from germline, CDR1 is KGHSH and CDR2 is LQKENI. This CDR3 is built from 12 residues. CDR3 sequence: CASSPPGDEQFF. The CDR3 DNA reads TGTGCCAGCTCACCCCCCGGGGATGAGCAGTTCTTC. The full variable domain, its missing parts supplied by reference TRBV18 and TRBJ2-1, is NAGVMQNPRHLVRRRGQEARLRCSPMKGHSHVYWYRQLPEEGLKFMVYLQKENIIDESGMPKERFSAEFPKEGPSILRIQQVVRGDSAAYFCASSPPGDEQFFGPGTRLTVL.

J is TRBJ1-6 and V is TRBV4-1, with TRBD1 matching 8 bases. V trimming: 1 base; J trimming: 10 bases; junction bases outside the gene matches: 6. This CDR3 spans 15 amino acids. The germline CDR1 and CDR2 sequences are MGHRA and YSYEKL. CDR3 protein: CASSQVGQGSSPLHF. The CDR3 DNA reads as TGCGCCAGCAGCCAAGTAGGACAGGGAAGCTCACCCCTCCACTTT.

CDR3 loop: CASSPAGPPSRASTDTQYF. The CDR3 region has the DNA TGTGCCAGCAGCCCCGCGGGACCACCCTCAAGAGCTAGCACAGATACGCAGTATTTT. The rearrangement joins TRBV5-4 to TRBJ2-3; D may be TRBD2 (6 bases). This CDR3 has 19 amino acids. Looked up from germline, CDR1 is SGHNT and CDR2 is YYREEE (reference sequence). Between the trimmed V and J ends, which lost 4 bases and 0 bases, there was a span of 24 bases.

This chain links TRBV10-3 with TRBJ2-6; D not certain. V was cut by 3 bases and J by 0 bases, with 9 bases left in between. The CDR3 contains 16 residues. Germline assignment: CDR1 ENHRY and CDR2 SYGVKD. The CDR3 loop is CAISDSSHSGANVLTF. CDR3 nucleotide sequence: TGTGCCATCAGTGACAGTTCCCACTCTGGGGCCAACGTCCTGACTTTC.

The chain links TRBV27 to TRBJ2-3; D is ambiguous. The V end was cut by 0 bases, the J end by 1 base, with 14 bases between. This CDR3 is built from 17 residues. From germline, CDR1 is MNHEY and CDR2 SMNVEV (reference sequence). The CDR3 sequence is CASSLSKWAVGTDTQYF. CDR3 DNA: TGTGCCAGCAGTTTATCGAAGTGGGCAGTGGGCACAGATACGCAGTATTTT.

Notes on this clone: The sample carries other DNA sequences with the same CDR3. The J gene is TRBJ1-1, the V gene TRBV5-1, with D unresolved. This CDR3 is built from 14 residues. Germline CDR1 reads SGHRS; CDR2 reads YFSETQ. The V end lost 3 bases, the J end lost 5 bases, and 14 bases lay between the germline ends. As DNA, the CDR3 is TGCGCCAGCAGCTCTGGTCCGGGAGGGACTGAAGCTTTCTTT. Translating gives CASSSGPGGTEAFF. Variable domain in full (rest from reference TRBV5-1 and TRBJ1-1): KAGVTQTPRYLIKTRGQQVTLSCSPISGHRSVSWYQQTPGQGLQFLFEYFSETQRNKGNFPGRFSGRQFSNSRSEMNVSTLELGDSALYLCASSSGPGGTEAFFGQGTRLTVV.

This chain links TRBV7-8 with TRBJ1-2, with 7 bases fitting TRBD1. This CDR3 has 16 amino acids. Trimming removed 1 base from V and 3 bases from J; junction bases left unmatched: 8. CDR1 SGHVS and CDR2 FQNEAQ come from the germline V gene. In DNA form, the CDR3 reads TGTGCCAGCAGCTTAGTTCGTTTAGGGGGCGACTATGGCTACACCTTC. It yields the protein CASSLVRLGGDYGYTF.

The chain recombines TRBV4-2 with TRBJ2-3; 12 bases map to TRBD2. CDR1 is LGHNA, CDR2 YNFKEQ, per germline. This CDR3 spans 17 amino acids. J gave up 2 bases and V 3 bases, and 6 bases lay outside the gene matches. DNA for the CDR3: TGTGCCAGCAGCCAGACAGGACTAGCGGGGTTCACAGATACGCAGTATTTT. Translation gives CASSQTGLAGFTDTQYF.

The V call is TRBV5-1, the J call TRBJ2-7, with 12 bases matching TRBD1. Germline-derived CDR1 and CDR2 are SGHRS and YFSETQ. This CDR3 has 16 amino acids. V dropped 3 bases and J dropped 4; count of bases not matched to a gene: 8. The CDR3 DNA reads TGCGCCAGCAGCTGGGGGGGACAGGGGGCGCTTTACGAGCAGTACTTC. It encodes CASSWGGQGALYEQYF. Variable domain in full (rest from reference TRBV5-1 and TRBJ2-7): KAGVTQTPRYLIKTRGQQVTLSCSPISGHRSVSWYQQTPGQGLQFLFEYFSETQRNKGNFPGRFSGRQFSNSRSEMNVSTLELGDSALYLCASSWGGQGALYEQYFGPGTRLTVT.